The 14 T cell receptor beta chains presented below share a single source sample, sequenced in a study of CD4 T cells in relation to SARS-CoV-2 and coronaviruses. CD4+ T cells from unexposed donors were obtained before the COVID-19 pandemic (2011-2018). The cells were cultured for over eight days before CD4+ T cells were isolated. Their recognized antigens are unknown. Data came from immunoSEQ multiplex PCR; TCRdb stores just in-frame clones and leaves some out. The profile shows fewer than 25,000 clones, approximately 68% of them singletons. Input material: CD4+ T cells from PBMCs, cultured in vitro. The receptors were gathered from a human donor in good health.

This chain uses TRBV3-1 (or the pseudogene TRBV3-2) with TRBJ2-6, with TRBD1 matching 8 bases. The V and J ends lost 1 base and 1 base, in that order; junction bases with no gene match: 0. The length of the CDR3 is 16 residues. Germline-derived CDR1 and CDR2 are LGHDT and YNNKEL (reference sequence). Here the CDR3 DNA reads TGTGCCAGCAGCCAAGGGACAGGGTCTGGGGCCAACGTCCTGACTTTC. Translated, it gives CASSQGTGSGANVLTF.

This clone was seen once. The rearrangement links TRBV6-5 to TRBJ2-7; D gene uncertain. The CDR3 extends over 11 amino acids. In germline, CDR1 is MNHEY, CDR2 SVGAGI. V gave up 6 bases and J gave up 4 bases, with 7 bases separating them. DNA of the CDR3: TGTGCCAGCAGCGTCCTTTACGAGCAGTACTTC. Translating gives CASSVLYEQYF.

This chain joins TRBV11-2 and TRBJ2-1; 11 positions agree with TRBD2. Germline V gives CDR1 SGHAT, CDR2 FQNNGV. This CDR3 has 19 amino acids. The V segment lost 1 base and the J segment 7 bases; nucleotides outside the gene matches: 15. The CDR3 sequence is CASSLVQFLAGGKRNEQFF. The CDR3 nucleotides are TGTGCCAGCAGCTTAGTACAGTTTCTAGCGGGGGGCAAAAGGAATGAGCAGTTCTTC. The whole variable domain, remainder taken from reference TRBV11-2 and TRBJ2-1, is EAGVAQSPRYKIIEKRQSVAFWCNPISGHATLYWYQQILGQGPKLLIQFQNNGVVDDSQLPKDRFSAERLKGVDSTLKIQPAKLEDSAVYLCASSLVQFLAGGKRNEQFFGPGTRLTVL.

This clone was seen a handful of times. This chain uses TRBV11-2 with TRBJ2-7, with 7 bases matching TRBD1. This CDR3 has 16 amino acids. The V and J ends lost 4 bases and 3 bases, in that order; junction bases with no gene match: 12. CDR1 is SGHAT, CDR2 FQNNGV, per germline. The CDR3 reads CASSSNRDRFFYEQYF. In DNA form, the CDR3 reads TGTGCCAGCAGCTCTAACCGGGACAGATTTTTCTACGAGCAGTACTTC.

The chain employs TRBV5-1 and TRBJ2-3; D might be TRBD2 (7 bases). The CDR3 runs to 16 residues. Germline CDR1 and CDR2: SGHRS and YFSETQ. The V gene lost 4 bases and the J gene lost 0 bases, with 15 bases spanning the gap. DNA for the CDR3: TGCGCCAGCAGCCCAAGAGGGGGGGCCAGCACAGATACGCAGTATTTT. The encoded protein is CASSPRGGASTDTQYF.

The CDR3 region has the DNA TGTGCCAGCAGCTTAGATGTGGGGTCCAACTCTGGAAACACCATATATTTT. Encoded protein: CASSLDVGSNSGNTIYF. The chain links TRBV7-2 to TRBJ1-3; D gene uncertain. V was cut by 1 base and J by 0 bases, with 13 bases left in between. Germline V gives CDR1 SGHTA, CDR2 FQGNSA. CDR3 size: 17 residues.

The chain links TRBV29-1 to TRBJ2-5, with D hard to call. The V gene's germline CDR1 is SQVTM and CDR2 ANQGSEA. CDR3 length: 12 amino acids. V lost 6 bases and J lost 4, with 12 bases in between. The CDR3: CSVRQLGETQYF. As DNA, the CDR3 is TGCAGCGTGCGACAACTGGGAGAGACCCAGTACTTC.

This chain links TRBV7-6 with TRBJ1-1, with D unresolved. V lost 0 bases and J lost 2, with 13 bases in between. CDR3 size: 16 residues. Per the germline V gene, CDR1 is SGHVS and CDR2 is FNYEAQ. The CDR3, as DNA: TGTGCCAGCAGCTTAGCGTACGCCCCGGGCAACACTGAAGCTTTCTTT. Amino acids: CASSLAYAPGNTEAFF.

The CDR3 sequence is CASSRTDYEQYF. The CDR3 DNA is TGTGCCAGCAGTCGGACGGACTACGAGCAGTACTTC. The chain joins TRBV6-5 to TRBJ2-7; D remains unclear. V was shortened by 5 bases and J by 3 bases, with 8 bases between the two germline ends. This CDR3 has 12 residues. CDR1 and CDR2 (germline): MNHEY, SVGAGI.

This clone has just a few counts. The CDR3 is CASSETGGRNQPQHF. The CDR3 coding sequence is TGTGCCAGCAGTGAAACCGGAGGGCGCAATCAGCCCCAGCATTTT. The chain has TRBV6-1 and TRBJ1-5; D gene ambiguous. Germline V gene lookup returns CDR1 MNHNS and CDR2 SASEGT. Trimming stripped 2 bases from V and 2 bases from J, with 10 bases between. The CDR3 runs 15 residues.

The rearrangement joins TRBV6-1 to TRBJ2-3, with D perhaps TRBD1 or TRBD2 (5 bases each). CDR1 is MNHNS, CDR2 SASEGT, per germline. This CDR3 is built from 16 residues. V was trimmed by 2 bases and J by 1 base, leaving 13 bases between them. The CDR3 region is CASSEFGRGGTDTQYF. The CDR3 bases are TGTGCCAGCAGTGAATTTGGCAGAGGGGGCACAGATACGCAGTATTTT.

The chain links TRBV5-4 to TRBJ2-7; TRBD2 agrees at 14 bases. Germline CDR1 is SGHNT and CDR2 is YYREEE (reference sequence). CDR3 length equals 18 residues. V lost 2 bases to trimming and J lost 0 bases; unmatched junction nucleotides: 7. CDR3 region: CASSFPGLAGGVSYEQYF. The CDR3 region has the DNA TGTGCCAGCAGCTTCCCCGGACTAGCGGGAGGAGTCTCCTACGAGCAGTACTTC.

This chain connects TRBV29-1 to TRBJ2-3; D is unresolved. Germline CDR1 SQVTM, CDR2 ANQGSEA. The CDR3 covers 15 residues. V lost 5 bases and J 5 bases, leaving 20 bases between the germline ends. CDR3 DNA: TGCAGCGTTCCCCGTGGCGTGGGGTGGAGAGATACGCAGTATTTT. Its translation is CSVPRGVGWRDTQYF.

This clone was seen a handful of times. V gene TRBV27 combines with J gene TRBJ1-5; D gene ambiguous. This CDR3 has 12 amino acids. The V gene lost 5 bases and the J gene lost 9 bases, with 11 bases spanning the gap. Looked up from germline, CDR1 is MNHEY and CDR2 is SMNVEV (reference sequence). The CDR3: CASSNYGRPQHF. CDR3 DNA: TGTGCCAGCAGTAATTATGGGCGGCCCCAGCATTTT.